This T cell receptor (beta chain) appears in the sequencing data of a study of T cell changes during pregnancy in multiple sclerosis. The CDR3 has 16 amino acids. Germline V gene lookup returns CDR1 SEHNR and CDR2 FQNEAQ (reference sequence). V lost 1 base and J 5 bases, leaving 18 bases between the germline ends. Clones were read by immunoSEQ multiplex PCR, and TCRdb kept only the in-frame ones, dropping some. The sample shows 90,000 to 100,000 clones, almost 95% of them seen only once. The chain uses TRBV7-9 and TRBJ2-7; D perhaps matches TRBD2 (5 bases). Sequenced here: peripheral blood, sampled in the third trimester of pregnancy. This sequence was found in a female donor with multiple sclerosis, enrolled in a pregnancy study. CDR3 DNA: TGTGCCAGCAGCTTAGGAGGAGAACTAGTTGGGAACGAGCAGTACTTC. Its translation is CASSLGGELVGNEQYF.